This T cell receptor (beta chain) was sequenced in a study of blood T cell repertoires in COVID-19. As for the study in general: Italy, Spain and the United States were the sources of the convalescent and acute COVID-19 samples.

Only a few counts were recorded for this clone. This CDR3 has 12 residues. Per germline, CDR1 KGHSH and CDR2 LQKENI. Trimming cost V 6 bases and J 7 bases, with 12 bases left between them. Produced via immunoSEQ multiplex PCR; TCRdb's table is partial and in-frame only. The sample holds over 90,000 clones, approximately 80% seen once. This chain links TRBV18 with TRBJ1-1; D is ambiguous. Sequenced input: peripheral blood. This sequence was found in a human donor in a cohort sampled during active COVID-19. The CDR3 bases are TGTGCCAGCTCGGGAGGGCAGTATGAAGCTTTCTTT. This translates into CASSGGQYEAFF. The full variable domain, rest sourced from reference TRBV18 and TRBJ1-1, is NAGVMQNPRHLVRRRGQEARLRCSPMKGHSHVYWYRQLPEEGLKFMVYLQKENIIDESGMPKERFSAEFPKEGPSILRIQQVVRGDSAAYFCASSGGQYEAFFGQGTRLTVV.